The 15 T cell receptor beta chains below come from one sample, sequenced in a study of T-cell reconstitution after alpha-beta-depleted transplantation in children. TCRbeta library construction was performed incorporating unique molecular identifiers. One entry per CDR3 protein results from TCRdb running MiXCR on the PCR reads. This sample has 700,000 or so distinct CDR3 sequences, with around 14% found just once. The source material was PBMCs, sampled before TCRalphabeta/CD19-depleted stem cell transplant. The receptor set was obtained from a girl aged 2-15 years with congenital amegakaryocytic thrombocytopenia, due to receive a stem cell transplant.

The V and J genes are TRBV19 and TRBJ2-7, with 12 bases matching TRBD1. The CDR3 spans 17 residues. From germline, CDR1 is LNHDA and CDR2 SQIVND (reference sequence). The junction had 12 bases not matched to a gene; V was cut back by 3 bases and J by 6 bases. The CDR3 is CASSIRGQGAPFREQYF. The CDR3 nucleotides are TGTGCCAGTAGTATCAGGGGACAGGGGGCTCCCTTCCGCGAGCAGTACTTC.

This clonotype was recorded a few times. J is TRBJ2-3 and V is TRBV5-1; 9 bases map to TRBD1. The CDR3 totals 15 residues. V dropped 3 bases and J dropped 4; count of bases not matched to a gene: 6. Germline loops: CDR1 SGHRS, CDR2 YFSETQ. The CDR3 region is CASSSGTGRADTQYF. CDR3 DNA sequence: TGCGCCAGCAGCTCCGGGACAGGGAGGGCAGATACGCAGTATTTT.

The J gene is TRBJ1-5, the V gene TRBV5-1; D gene uncertain. CDR3 size: 16 residues. Germline-derived CDR1 and CDR2 are SGHRS and YFSETQ. Trimming removed 0 bases at V and 3 bases at J, with 13 bases between. The CDR3, as DNA: TGCGCCAGCAGCTTGGAGGCCGATTACCCCAATCAGCCCCAGCATTTT. Its translation: CASSLEADYPNQPQHF.

There are many counts of this clonotype. This chain's CDR3 is CASSLVAAQETQYF. The CDR3 nucleotides read TGTGCCAGCAGCTTGGTTGCGGCCCAAGAGACCCAGTACTTC. This chain uses TRBV5-6 with TRBJ2-5, with D hard to call. CDR3 length equals 14 residues. CDR1 SGHDT and CDR2 YYEEEE come from the germline V gene. Trimming stripped 0 bases from V and 1 base from J, with 7 bases between.

V is TRBV24-1 and J is TRBJ2-2, with D uncertain. Trimming left V 5 bases short and J 4 bases short, with 7 bases between. The CDR3 runs 13 residues. Germline V gene data show CDR1 as KGHDR and CDR2 as SFDVKD. The CDR3 DNA reads as TGTGCCACCAGTGCTGGAGTCACCGGGGAGCTGTTTTTT. Protein product: CATSAGVTGELFF.

This clonotype was seen at least ten times. The chain combines TRBV12-3 or TRBV12-4 with TRBJ2-5; TRBD2 matches 7 bases. This CDR3 has 14 residues. The V and J ends lost 7 bases and 7 bases, in that order; junction bases with no gene match: 12. CDR3 residues: CASILGGEEGTQYF. The CDR3, as DNA: TGTGCCAGCATCCTTGGGGGGGAGGAAGGGACCCAGTACTTC.

This clonotype was observed many times. The chain has TRBV20-1 and TRBJ2-3, with D unclear. Trimming stripped 4 bases from V and 2 bases from J, with 10 bases between. The CDR3 totals 13 residues. The germline gives CDR1 DFQATT, CDR2 SNEGSKA (reference sequence). CDR3 sequence reads: CSAMRTFTDTQYF. CDR3 in DNA: TGCAGTGCTATGAGGACCTTCACAGATACGCAGTATTTT.

There are many counts of this clonotype. The chain uses TRBV20-1 and TRBJ2-1; no reliable D call. The germline V and J ends were trimmed by 3 bases and 2 bases, with 11 bases remaining between them. This CDR3 has 14 amino acids. The V gene's germline CDR1 is DFQATT and CDR2 SNEGSKA (reference sequence). In nucleotides, the CDR3 is TGCAGTGCTAGTTCATTAGGCACCTACAATGAGCAGTTCTTC. This encodes CSASSLGTYNEQFF.

This clonotype was detected only a few times. The chain uses TRBV7-9 and TRBJ2-1, with D possibly being TRBD1 (5 bases). The CDR3 totals 15 residues. Trimming shortened V by 5 bases and J by 4 bases, and 15 bases separated the two germline ends. Germline V CDR1 and CDR2: SEHNR, FQNEAQ (reference sequence). CDR3 amino acids: CASSRQTVGYNEQFF. The CDR3 DNA is TGTGCCAGCAGCCGACAGACCGTGGGGTACAATGAGCAGTTCTTC.

The J gene is TRBJ2-1, the V gene TRBV3-1; D unresolved. V was clipped by 3 bases and J by 8 bases, with 8 bases between them. The CDR3 runs to 12 residues. The germline V gene encodes CDR1 LGHDT and CDR2 YNNKEL (reference sequence). The CDR3 region has the DNA TGTGCCAGCAGCCAGGCTTGGGATGAGCAGTTCTTC. It codes for CASSQAWDEQFF.

This clonotype was picked up many times. V is TRBV5-1 and J is TRBJ1-1, with 9 bases that match TRBD1. Germline V CDR1 and CDR2: SGHRS, YFSETQ. Germline trimming cut 4 bases from V and 3 bases from J; bases unmatched to any gene: 7. The CDR3 is made up of 15 amino acids. In nucleotides, the CDR3 is TGCGCCAGCAGCGAGGACAGGGGTGGGGACACTGAAGCTTTCTTT. This codes for CASSEDRGGDTEAFF. Supplemented by reference TRBV5-1 and TRBJ1-1, the full variable domain reads KAGVTQTPRYLIKTRGQQVTLSCSPISGHRSVSWYQQTPGQGLQFLFEYFSETQRNKGNFPGRFSGRQFSNSRSEMNVSTLELGDSALYLCASSEDRGGDTEAFFGQGTRLTVV.

This clonotype was detected many times. The rearrangement uses TRBV20-1 and TRBJ2-3, with 11 bases that match TRBD2. The CDR3 spans 15 residues. CDR1 is DFQATT, CDR2 SNEGSKA, per germline (reference sequence). Trimming removed 3 bases from V and 5 bases from J; junction bases left unmatched: 7. The CDR3 DNA is TGCAGTGCTAGCGATAGCGGGAGGGCCTTAGATACGCAGTATTTT. Translated, it gives CSASDSGRALDTQYF.

This clonotype was detected a few times. This rearrangement joins TRBV20-1 to TRBJ2-5; TRBD2 matches 13 bases. This CDR3 region has 16 residues. The V gene's germline CDR1 is DFQATT and CDR2 SNEGSKA (reference sequence). Trimming took 6 bases from V and 5 from J; bases not matched to a gene: 12. CDR3 protein: CSATSGLAGVRETQYF. The CDR3 bases are TGCAGTGCCACCAGCGGACTAGCGGGAGTTCGGGAGACCCAGTACTTC.

This clonotype was recorded at least ten times. The chain recombines TRBV7-7 with TRBJ2-5; possibly TRBD2 for D (6 bases). The CDR3 runs 14 residues. V was trimmed by 3 bases and J by 5 bases, leaving 13 bases between them. Germline V gene sequence: CDR1 SSHAT, CDR2 FNYEAQ (reference sequence). For the CDR3, the DNA is TGTGCCAGCAGCTTTTCCGGAGGGTTGGAGACCCAGTACTTC. It is translated as CASSFSGGLETQYF.

This clonotype appeared many times. J is TRBJ2-7 and V is TRBV10-3; D is perhaps TRBD1 or TRBD2 (5 bases each). Per the germline V gene, CDR1 is ENHRY and CDR2 is SYGVKD. This CDR3 contains 14 residues. V was pared by 3 bases and J by 1 base, with 10 bases between. The CDR3 nucleotides are TGTGCCATCAGTGAATGGGACCTGTCCTACGAGCAGTACTTC. It is translated as CAISEWDLSYEQYF.